Below are 16 T cell receptor beta chains sequenced from a single sample in a study of blood T cell repertoires in COVID-19. Profiling relied on immunoSEQ multiplex PCR, and the TCRdb table lists in-frame clones only, not all of them. The data contain about 210,000 clones, around 89% of them singletons. Material for sequencing was peripheral blood. All receptors derive from a middle-aged woman with acute or convalescent COVID-19.

The chain uses TRBV11-2 and TRBJ2-3, with D unclear. The CDR3 has 15 residues. Between the trimmed V and J ends, which lost 5 bases and 0 bases, there was a span of 12 bases. Germline CDR1 and CDR2: SGHAT and FQNNGV. CDR3 sequence: CASSAALASTDTQYF. CDR3 nucleotides: TGTGCCAGCAGCGCCGCGTTAGCCAGCACAGATACGCAGTATTTT.

The rearrangement uses TRBV2 and TRBJ2-5; 10 bases match TRBD1. With 6 bases clipped from V and 5 bases from J, the junction kept 6 bases outside the gene matches. In germline, CDR1 is SNHLY, CDR2 FYNNEI. The CDR3 has 14 amino acids. CDR3 loop: CASSARTGGETQYF. In nucleotides, the CDR3 is TGTGCCAGCAGCGCGAGGACAGGGGGGGAGACCCAGTACTTC.

The chain carries TRBV25-1 and TRBJ1-6; D unresolved. CDR3 length: 13 residues. V lost 2 bases, J lost 12 bases, and 11 bases lay in between. Per germline, CDR1 MGHDK and CDR2 SYGVNS. This CDR3 reads CASSERDRGPLHF. CDR3 in DNA: TGTGCCAGCAGTGAACGCGATCGGGGACCCCTCCACTTT.

The chain recombines TRBV27 with TRBJ1-1, with 8 nucleotides matching TRBD1. This CDR3 is 15 amino acids long. CDR1 is MNHEY and CDR2 is SMNVEV in the germline V gene (reference sequence). The V gene end was trimmed by 6 bases and the J gene end by 2 bases; junction bases not matched to a gene: 8. The CDR3 bases are TGTGCCAGCAGCGCCGGGACAGGTATTAACACTGAAGCTTTCTTT. Encoded protein: CASSAGTGINTEAFF.

This clone was seen once. The CDR3: CATSGIPGQPNTEAFF. CDR3 nucleotide sequence: TGTGCCACCAGCGGAATACCGGGACAGCCGAACACTGAAGCTTTCTTT. This chain connects TRBV15 to TRBJ1-1; 7 positions match TRBD1. The CDR3 consists of 16 residues. The trim removed 5 bases at V and 1 base at J, leaving 10 bases unmatched. Germline loops: CDR1 LNHNV, CDR2 YYDKDF (reference sequence).

V gene TRBV14 combines with J gene TRBJ1-2; a possible D gene is TRBD1 (6 bases). CDR1 is SGHDN and CDR2 is FVKESK in the germline V gene. V was clipped by 3 bases and J by 3 bases, with 23 bases between them. This CDR3 spans 18 amino acids. The CDR3 protein is CASSQRADSLLLDYGYTF. CDR3 bases: TGTGCCAGCAGCCAGAGGGCGGACAGCCTGCTTCTCGACTATGGCTACACCTTC.

V is TRBV29-1 and J is TRBJ1-3; a weak D match, TRBD1 (6 bases). The CDR3 runs to 15 residues. Germline CDR1 SQVTM, CDR2 ANQGSEA. Trimming stripped 4 bases from V and 4 bases from J, with 17 bases between. CDR3 in amino acids: CSVVWRGANGNTIYF. The DNA for the CDR3 is TGCAGCGTTGTGTGGCGGGGGGCGAACGGAAACACCATATATTTT.

J is TRBJ2-2 and V is TRBV23-1, with 8 bases that match TRBD2. TRBV23-1 is designated an ORF whose function remains uncertain. The V gene end was trimmed by 5 bases and the J gene end by 7 bases; junction bases not matched to a gene: 3. The CDR3 consists of 13 residues. The CDR3 DNA sequence: TGCGCCAGCAGTAGCGGGGGTAGCGGGGAGCTGTTTTTT. This codes for CASSSGGSGELFF.

The chain joins TRBV24-1 to TRBJ1-2; TRBD1 might be the D (6 bases). Trimming cost V 3 bases and J 4 bases, with 8 bases left between them. CDR1 and CDR2 (germline): KGHDR, SFDVKD. CDR3 length equals 13 residues. Here the CDR3 DNA reads TGTGCCACCAGTGATACGACAGGCTATGGCTACACCTTC. Translating gives CATSDTTGYGYTF.

This chain uses TRBV21-1 with TRBJ2-1; TRBD1 is taken as the D call from the table, unchecked against the DNA. TRBV21-1 is flagged as a pseudogene. CDR3 length equals 16 residues. CDR3 sequence (DNA): TGTGCCAGCAGCAAGCCTCCGGGACAGGGAAACAATGAGCAGTTCTTC. This translates into CASSKPPGQGNNEQFF.

This chain joins TRBV5-6 and TRBJ2-7; D may be TRBD2 (6 bases). CDR3 length: 13 amino acids. Germline CDR1 is SGHDT and CDR2 is YYEEEE. V lost 3 bases, J lost 5 bases, and 12 bases lay in between. CDR3 bases: TGTGCCAGCAGCTCGGCGGGGAGACACGAGCAGTACGTC. It encodes CASSSAGRHEQYV.

This clone has just a few counts. The chain joins TRBV5-1 to TRBJ1-2, with 7 bases matching TRBD1. Germline values: CDR1 SGHRS, CDR2 YFSETQ. The CDR3 runs 15 residues. V lost 4 bases, J lost 7 bases, and 13 bases stayed unmatched. Here the CDR3 DNA reads TGCGCCAGCAGCCTTGATGTCGACAGGGTACTTGGCTACACCTTC. Its translation: CASSLDVDRVLGYTF.

This chain uses TRBV5-4 with TRBJ2-3; tentatively, D is TRBD2 (7 bases). This CDR3 spans 15 amino acids. CDR1 is SGHNT and CDR2 is YYREEE in the germline V gene (reference sequence). Trimming removed 4 bases from V and 3 bases from J, with 15 bases in between. DNA of the CDR3: TGTGCCAGCAGCGTCGGGGGGCGGGGGACAGATACGCAGTATTTT. Translated, it gives CASSVGGRGTDTQYF.

The chain combines TRBV18 with TRBJ1-1; the match to TRBD1 covers 8 bases. Germline assignment: CDR1 KGHSH and CDR2 LQKENI. This CDR3 contains 14 residues. After removal of 0 bases from V and 5 bases from J, the junction contained 2 bases not matched to a gene. The CDR3 loop is CASSPPQGATEAFF. The CDR3 bases are TGTGCCAGCTCACCACCGCAGGGGGCTACTGAAGCTTTCTTT.

The chain recombines TRBV9 with TRBJ2-5; D may be TRBD1 (6 bases). Germline assignment: CDR1 SGDLS and CDR2 YYNGEE. V was cut by 3 bases and J by 1 base, with 13 bases left in between. The CDR3 covers 15 residues. The CDR3 coding sequence is TGTGCCAGCAGCGGCCCAACAGGGATCCAAGAGACCCAGTACTTC. This translates into CASSGPTGIQETQYF.

The chain uses TRBV5-1 and TRBJ1-2, with 7 nucleotides matching TRBD1. The CDR3 consists of 12 residues. V lost 9 bases and J lost 7; bases outside the gene matches: 9. The germline gives CDR1 SGHRS, CDR2 YFSETQ. CDR3 sequence reads: CATETGKGGYTF. The CDR3 DNA follows: TGCGCCACCGAGACAGGGAAGGGTGGCTACACCTTC.